Here is one TCR beta chain with its context. What it recognizes is unknown. A quantitative 5'-RACE method, one with molecular barcodes, was used to make TCR beta libraries. MiXCR, applied by TCRdb to the 5' RACE reads, yields one record per CDR3 protein. The sample consists of about 800,000 distinct CDR3 sequences, approximately 12% of them appearing once. From germline, CDR1 is SEHNR and CDR2 FQNEAQ (reference sequence). The CDR3 contains 14 residues. V lost 5 bases and J 1 base, leaving 11 bases between the germline ends. This sample is part of a study of CD8 T cells in ankylosing spondylitis. Findings and limits, study-wide: In ankylosing spondylitis patients, matched synovial fluid reportedly showed significant enrichment of disease-linked clones. There was a TCR beta motif, made of 7 or 8 highly homologous variants, that appeared characteristic of ankylosing spondylitis blood. In synovial fluid and blood from reactive arthritis, some motif variants were previously reported. CD8+ cells made up the disease-linked clones, which were relatively rare in peripheral blood.

This sequence originates from a male donor with ankylosing spondylitis. The J gene is TRBJ1-1, the V gene TRBV7-9; TRBD1 is a possible D gene (6 bases). Source material: blood, either unsorted or a sorted T cell fraction (not recorded which). The CDR3 sequence: CASSRGQRNTEAFF. The CDR3 nucleotides are TGTGCCAGCAGCCGAGGACAGAGGAACACTGAAGCTTTCTTT.